This T cell receptor beta chain was identified in a study of blood T cell repertoires in COVID-19. Assignments of participants to cohorts depended upon their own reported clinical history. Two negative PCRs, clearance, or symptom resolution were required of recovered Cohort 3 donors. Repertoires were generated with immunoSEQ multiplex PCR, while TCRdb's copy carries only in-frame clones and drops some. Of approximately 200,000 clones detected, roughly four fifths appear once; the ten largest clones hold around 8.8%. This clone was counted between two and nine times. The CDR3 runs 12 residues. In germline, CDR1 is SGHDN, CDR2 FVKESK. The germline V and J ends were trimmed by 5 bases and 3 bases, with 8 bases remaining between them.

The sequence came from a man aged 35 to 55 who had recovered from COVID-19. V is TRBV14 and J is TRBJ2-7, with D possibly matching TRBD1 (5 bases). Sequencing used PBMCs or T cells enriched from blood (not recorded which). The CDR3 DNA is TGTGCCAGCAGCTCTCAGGGCTACGAGCAGTACTTC. Its protein product is CASSSQGYEQYF.